Following are 10 T cell receptor beta chains from one sample sequenced in a study of tissue T cells after allogeneic stem cell transplantation. The repertoire was sequenced with immunoSEQ multiplex PCR; TCRdb's copy has only in-frame clones and lacks some. Of nearly 7,000 clones in the sample, approximately 34% are singletons; the top ten hold roughly 5.8%. Time point in this sample: mouse harvest day 14 after allogeneic transplant. The graft held 10^6 splenic CD5+ T cells and 10^7 T-cell-depleted bone marrow cells. Material: skin. These receptors came from a female BALB/c mouse given C57BL/6 T cells with graft-versus-host disease after an allogeneic hematopoietic cell transplant.

To note about this clone: All gene names here are mouse names. The read ends 1 residue before the CDR3 terminus; that terminus is restored from the germline J gene. The chain joins TRBV26 to TRBJ2-1, with D tentatively TRBD1 (6 bases). Per the germline V gene, CDR1 is KGHPV and CDR2 is FQNQEV (reference sequence). V shed 4 bases and J shed 3 bases, with 10 bases lying between them. The CDR3 consists of 14 residues. CDR3 amino acids: CASSPGHRYAEQFF. The CDR3 DNA, read in part, is TGTGCCAGCAGTCCGGGACATCGCTATGCTGAGCAGTTC.

On this clone: Mouse names are used for the genes. The CDR3 end falls 1 residue outside the read, so it is completed with the germline J gene. V gene TRBV13-3 combines with J gene TRBJ1-3, with D perhaps matching TRBD1 (5 bases). The germline gives CDR1 NNHDY, CDR2 SYVADS. The CDR3 extends over 14 amino acids. Trimming left V 3 bases short and J 0 bases short, with 7 bases between. The CDR3 loop reads CASSGDRSGNTLYF. CDR3 DNA (partial): TGTGCCAGCAGTGGGGACCGTTCTGGAAATACGCTCTAT.

This clone was counted between two and nine times. The listed genes are named as in mouse. With the read ending 1 residue before the CDR3 end, the germline J gene is used to fill in that end. The chain combines TRBV15 with TRBJ2-2; no clear D gene. This CDR3 contains 12 residues. The germline V and J ends were trimmed by 6 bases and 3 bases, with 5 bases remaining between them. CDR1 is SGHND and CDR2 is FRSKSL in the germline V gene. The part of the CDR3 DNA that was read is TGTGCCAGCAGGCAGGACACCGGGCAGCTCTAC. It specifies CASRQDTGQLY. Given in full, the CDR3 is CASRQDTGQLYF.

In its sample, this clone is medium-sized. Gene names and germline match the mouse. Read data end 1 residue before the CDR3 end; the end is taken from the germline J gene. The chain has TRBV23 and TRBJ2-7; the D segment call TRBD1 is taken from the table without a DNA check. The V gene's germline CDR1 is KGHTA and CDR2 FQNQQP. The CDR3 runs 14 residues. The CDR3 sequence is CSSSQGTGWNEQYF. The CDR3 DNA, read in part, is TGCTCCAGCAGTCAAGGGACAGGGTGGAATGAACAGTAC. Full variable domain (rest looked up from reference TRBV23 and TRBJ2-7): DAAVTQKPRYLIKMKGQEAEMKCIPEKGHTAVFWYQQKQSKELKFLIYFQNQQPLDQIDMVKERFSAVCPSSSLCSLGIRTCEAEDSALYLCSSSQGTGWNEQYFGPGTRLTVL.

This clone showed up just a few times. Gene names and germline refer to mouse. The read is 1 residue too short to cover the CDR3 end, so that end is filled in from the germline J gene. V and J are TRBV13-2 and TRBJ1-4; 8 bases map to TRBD1. The CDR3 is 14 amino acids. The J segment lost 2 bases and the V segment lost 7 bases, leaving 4 bases of the junction unmatched. Germline-derived CDR1 and CDR2 are NNHNN and SYGAGS (reference sequence). CDR3 sequence reads: CASYGQGSNERLFF. CDR3 bases read: TGTGCCAGCTATGGACAGGGATCCAACGAAAGATTATTT.

This clone is termed medium-sized. The gene symbols are mouse symbols. The read ends 1 residue shy of where the CDR3 ends; the end is completed using the germline J gene. The chain uses TRBV26 and TRBJ2-1; D not certain. Trimming shortened V by 6 bases and J by 3 bases, and 9 bases separated the two germline ends. The CDR3 extends over 13 amino acids. Germline values: CDR1 KGHPV, CDR2 FQNQEV (reference sequence). CDR3 DNA, as far as it was read: TGTGCCAGCAGCCGGGGAGGCTATGCTGAGCAGTTC. Translation gives CASSRGGYAEQF. The whole CDR3 sequence is CASSRGGYAEQFF.

Points on this clone: Genes and germline come from the mouse. The read ends 1 residue early relative to the CDR3; the germline J gene fills the gap. J is TRBJ2-4 and V is TRBV3; D is undetermined. The germline V gene has CDR1 SNHLY and CDR2 FYNGKV (reference sequence). Trimming pared 5 bases from V and 3 bases from J, leaving 12 bases between. The CDR3 is made up of 14 amino acids. CDR3 sequence reads: CASSTRPGQNTLYF. The sequenced CDR3 bases are TGTGCCAGCAGCACCCGGCCAGGCCAAAACACCTTGTAC.

This clone qualifies as medium-sized. The gene names here belong to mouse. From the germline J gene comes the end of the CDR3, since the read stops 1 residue before it. The V gene is TRBV26, the J gene TRBJ2-7; 10 positions match TRBD2. The CDR3 length is 15 residues. With V trimmed by 0 bases and J by 4 bases, 3 bases remained unmatched. CDR1 and CDR2 (germline): KGHPV, FQNQEV (reference sequence). The covered CDR3 bases are TGTGCCAGCAGTCTGTCGATGACTGGGGGGTATGAACAGTAC. Translating gives CASSLSMTGGYEQY. The CDR3 reads in full as CASSLSMTGGYEQYF.

The count of this clone is one. Any gene name here is a mouse gene name. Read data end 1 residue before the CDR3 end; the end is taken from the germline J gene. The chain links TRBV26 to TRBJ2-3; maybe TRBD2 (5 bases). The CDR3 contains 16 residues. With 0 bases removed from V and 0 bases from J, the gap between germline ends came to 10 bases. The germline V gene has CDR1 KGHPV and CDR2 FQNQEV (reference sequence). The CDR3 sequence is CASSLSTAASAETLYF. CDR3 bases read: TGTGCCAGCAGTCTGTCGACTGCAGCTAGTGCAGAAACGCTGTAT.

Note on this clone: Mouse gene names apply. The sequence runs out 1 residue before the end of the CDR3; the remainder is reconstructed from the germline J gene. The rearrangement uses TRBV26 and TRBJ2-4; the match to TRBD2 covers 13 bases. CDR1 is KGHPV and CDR2 is FQNQEV in the germline V gene (reference sequence). After removal of 3 bases from V and 8 bases from J, the junction contained 8 bases not matched to a gene. The CDR3 contains 16 residues. Incomplete CDR3 DNA: TGTGCCAGCAGTCTCCTGGACTGGGGGGGCGCGGGCACCTTGTAC. Amino acid sequence: CASSLLDWGGAGTLY. The full CDR3 is CASSLLDWGGAGTLYF.